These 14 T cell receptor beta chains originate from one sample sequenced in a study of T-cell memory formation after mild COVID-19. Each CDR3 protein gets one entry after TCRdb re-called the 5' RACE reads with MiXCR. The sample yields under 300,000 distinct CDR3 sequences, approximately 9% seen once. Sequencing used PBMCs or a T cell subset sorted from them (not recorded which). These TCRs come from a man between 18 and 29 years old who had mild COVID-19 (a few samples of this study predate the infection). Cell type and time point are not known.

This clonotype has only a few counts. The CDR3: CASSQQGGDQPQHF. DNA for the CDR3: TGTGCCAGCAGCCAACAGGGGGGGGATCAGCCCCAGCATTTT. The gene calls are TRBV5-5 and TRBJ1-5; TRBD1 matches 8 bases. Germline lookup yields CDR1 SGHKS and CDR2 YYEKEE (reference sequence). The junction had 5 bases not matched to a gene; V was cut back by 4 bases and J by 5 bases. This CDR3 region has 14 residues. Drawing the rest from reference TRBV5-5 and TRBJ1-5, the complete variable domain is DAGVTQSPTHLIKTRGQQVTLRCSPISGHKSVSWYQQVLGQGPQFIFQYYEKEERGRGNFPDRFSARQFPNYSSELNVNALLLGDSALYLCASSQQGGDQPQHFGDGTRLSIL.

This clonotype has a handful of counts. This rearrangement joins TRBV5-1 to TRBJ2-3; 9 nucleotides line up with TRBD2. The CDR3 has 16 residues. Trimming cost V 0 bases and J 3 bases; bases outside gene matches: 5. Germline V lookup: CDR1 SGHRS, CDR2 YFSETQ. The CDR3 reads CASSLASAGGTDTQYF. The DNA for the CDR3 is TGCGCCAGCAGCTTGGCCTCAGCGGGGGGAACAGATACGCAGTATTTT.

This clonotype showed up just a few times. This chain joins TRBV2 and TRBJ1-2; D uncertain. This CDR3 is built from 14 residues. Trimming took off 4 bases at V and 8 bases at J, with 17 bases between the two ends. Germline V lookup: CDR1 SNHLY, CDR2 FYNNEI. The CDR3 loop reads CASSATGSQQGYTF. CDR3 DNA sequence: TGTGCCAGCAGTGCTACCGGCTCCCAGCAAGGCTACACCTTC.

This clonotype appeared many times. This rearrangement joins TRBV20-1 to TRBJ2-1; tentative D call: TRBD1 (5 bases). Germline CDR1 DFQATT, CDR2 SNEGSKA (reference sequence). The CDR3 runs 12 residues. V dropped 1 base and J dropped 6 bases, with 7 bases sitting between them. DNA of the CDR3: TGCAGTGCTAGAGTCAGGGCCAATGAGCAGTTCTTC. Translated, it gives CSARVRANEQFF.

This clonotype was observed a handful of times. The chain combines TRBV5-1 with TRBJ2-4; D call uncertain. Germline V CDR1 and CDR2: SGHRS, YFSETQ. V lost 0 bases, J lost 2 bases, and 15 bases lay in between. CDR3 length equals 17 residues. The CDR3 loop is CASSLASRPGPKNIQYF. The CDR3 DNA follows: TGCGCCAGCAGCTTGGCCTCGCGGCCCGGACCCAAAAACATTCAGTACTTC.

CDR3 sequence reads: CASSLGTGVNSPLHF. CDR3 DNA sequence: TGTGCCAGCAGTTTGGGGACAGGGGTTAATTCACCCCTCCACTTT. This chain joins TRBV28 and TRBJ1-6; 10 positions match TRBD1. Germline values: CDR1 MDHEN, CDR2 SYDVKM. The junction had 2 bases not matched to a gene; V was cut back by 3 bases and J by 6 bases. The CDR3 length is 15 residues.

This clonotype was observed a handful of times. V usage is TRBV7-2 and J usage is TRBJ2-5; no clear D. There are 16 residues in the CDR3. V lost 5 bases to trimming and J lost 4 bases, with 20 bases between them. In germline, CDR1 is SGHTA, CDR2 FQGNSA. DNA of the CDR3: TGTGCCAGCAGCAGGGCTTCGTTGAGCAGTGGAGAGACCCAGTACTTC. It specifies CASSRASLSSGETQYF.

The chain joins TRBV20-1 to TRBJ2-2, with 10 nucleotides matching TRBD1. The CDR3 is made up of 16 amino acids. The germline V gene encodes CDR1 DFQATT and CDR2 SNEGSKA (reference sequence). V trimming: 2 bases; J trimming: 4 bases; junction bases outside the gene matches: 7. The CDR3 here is CSARKTGTGATGELFF. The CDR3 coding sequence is TGCAGTGCTAGAAAAACCGGGACAGGGGCCACCGGGGAGCTGTTTTTT.

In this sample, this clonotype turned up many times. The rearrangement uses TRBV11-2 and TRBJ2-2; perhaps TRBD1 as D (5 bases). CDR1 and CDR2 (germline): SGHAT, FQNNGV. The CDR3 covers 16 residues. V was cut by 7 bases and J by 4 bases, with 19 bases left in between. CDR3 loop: CASNQGGQELTGELFF. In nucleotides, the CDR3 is TGTGCCAGCAACCAGGGTGGGCAGGAGCTCACCGGGGAGCTGTTTTTT.

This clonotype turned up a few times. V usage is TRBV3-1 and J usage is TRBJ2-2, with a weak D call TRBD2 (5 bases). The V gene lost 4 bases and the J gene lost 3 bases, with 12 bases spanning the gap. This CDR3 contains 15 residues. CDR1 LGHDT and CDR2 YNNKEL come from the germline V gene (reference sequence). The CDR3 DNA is TGTGCCAGCAGCCCCACTGTGGGAGACACCGGGGAGCTGTTTTTT. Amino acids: CASSPTVGDTGELFF.

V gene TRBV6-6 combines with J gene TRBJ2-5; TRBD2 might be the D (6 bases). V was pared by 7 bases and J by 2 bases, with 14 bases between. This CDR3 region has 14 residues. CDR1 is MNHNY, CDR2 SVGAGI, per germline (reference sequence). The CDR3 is CASTIPGRQETQYF. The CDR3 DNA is TGTGCCAGCACGATTCCGGGGAGGCAAGAGACCCAGTACTTC.

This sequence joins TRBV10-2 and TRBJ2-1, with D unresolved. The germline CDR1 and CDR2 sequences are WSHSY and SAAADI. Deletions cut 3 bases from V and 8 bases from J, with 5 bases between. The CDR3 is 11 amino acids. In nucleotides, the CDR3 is TGCGCCAGCAGTGATTTATATGAGCAGTTCTTC. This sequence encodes CASSDLYEQFF.

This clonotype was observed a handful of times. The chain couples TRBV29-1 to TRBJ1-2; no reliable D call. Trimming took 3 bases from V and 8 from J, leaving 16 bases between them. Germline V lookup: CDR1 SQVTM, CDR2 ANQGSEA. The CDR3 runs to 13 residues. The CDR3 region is CSVELYSETGYTF. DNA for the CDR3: TGCAGCGTTGAGTTGTATTCGGAAACGGGCTACACCTTC.

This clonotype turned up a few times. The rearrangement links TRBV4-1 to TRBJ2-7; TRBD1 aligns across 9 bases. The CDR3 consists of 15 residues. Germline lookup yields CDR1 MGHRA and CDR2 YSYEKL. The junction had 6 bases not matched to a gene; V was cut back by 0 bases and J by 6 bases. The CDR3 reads CASSQDRGQGGEQYF. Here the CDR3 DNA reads TGCGCCAGCAGCCAAGACAGGGGACAGGGTGGCGAGCAGTACTTC.